This T cell receptor beta chain was captured in a study of CD8+ T cells in alopecia areata. Germline lookup yields CDR1 PRHDT and CDR2 FYEKMQ (reference sequence). The CDR3 is made up of 14 amino acids. V was clipped by 5 bases and J by 2 bases, with 12 bases between them. Extracted from the samples, RNA was reverse transcribed into cDNA to serve as the sequencing template. The assay was immunoSEQ multiplex PCR, and TCRdb's table has in-frame clones only and misses some. Counted here are roughly 200,000 clones, approximately 53% occurring once; the ten biggest clones make up roughly 5.3%. The sequencing sample was made of CD8+ T cells sorted from blood. The sequence was obtained from a human donor in good health. This chain connects TRBV13 to TRBJ1-1, with D possibly TRBD1 on 5 matching bases. The CDR3 sequence: CASSEGRVNTEAFF. In nucleotides, the CDR3 is TGTGCCAGCAGCGAGGGACGGGTCAACACTGAAGCTTTCTTT.